The rows below give T cell receptor beta chains drawn from one sample of a study of shared clonotypes between healthy human individuals. Sequencing was performed with immunoSEQ multiplex PCR; in TCRdb, only in-frame clones are kept and a portion is missing. This repertoire shows roughly 1.5 million clones, approximately 98% found once; its top ten account for about 0.42%. Sequenced input: naive CD4+ T cells sorted from blood. The receptors were gathered from a man aged 25 to 45 in good health. Both conserved end residues are part of each CDR3. Fields, in order: V gene, CDR3 length, clone size, D gene, J gene, CDR3 DNA, CDR3 protein. D genes are given only for firm matches. A row's size may be missing; if present it is once, few, many or a size class.

>TRBV5-1|14|-|TRBD2|TRBJ2-3
TGCGCCAGCAGCTCCGGACTAGCGGGCGGTACGCAGTATTTT
CASSSGLAGGTQYF
>TRBV19|13|-|-|TRBJ2-7
TGTGCCAGTAGTATTTTTGGGGCTAACGAGCAGTACTTC
CASSIFGANEQYF
>TRBV27|13|-|-|TRBJ2-2
TGTGCCAGCAGTCCGGAGAACACCGGGGAGCTGTTTTTT
CASSPENTGELFF
>TRBV6-5|16|-|-|TRBJ1-4
TGTGCCAGCAGTTTCCTCAGGGGTGCAACTAATGAAAAACTGTTTTTT
CASSFLRGATNEKLFF
>TRBV29-1|12|once|-|TRBJ2-5
TGCAGCTTTCGCAGGGGGGAAGAGACCCAGTACTTC
CSFRRGEETQYF
>TRBV6-5|14|once|-|TRBJ1-4
TGTGCCAGCAAAAACCGGGTCTCTAATGAAAAACTGTTTTTT
CASKNRVSNEKLFF
>TRBV5-4|14|-|-|TRBJ1-2
TGTGCCAGCAGCTTCAGTCCGGAGGAGTATGGCTACACCTTC
CASSFSPEEYGYTF
>TRBV18|16|-|TRBD2|TRBJ2-1
TGTGCCAGCTCACCAGCGGGACTAGCGTCCTACAATGAGCAGTTCTTC
CASSPAGLASYNEQFF
>TRBV5-4|16|-|-|TRBJ2-7
TGTGCCAGCAGCTTGACCGGGACACCGAATTCCTACGAGCAGTACTTC
CASSLTGTPNSYEQYF
>TRBV19|19|-|TRBD2|TRBJ2-7
TGTGCCAGTAGTTCCTTTCTGGGGACTAGCGGGAGCCTACGTTACGAGCAGTACTTC
CASSSFLGTSGSLRYEQYF
>TRBV10-3|14|-|TRBD1|TRBJ1-1
TGTGCCATCAGGAAGACAGGGGTTAACACTGAAGCTTTCTTT
CAIRKTGVNTEAFF
>TRBV7-6|15|-|-|TRBJ2-3
TGTGCCAGCAGCTTGGGCACTAGTCGGACAGATACGCAGTATTTT
CASSLGTSRTDTQYF
>TRBV29-1|12|-|TRBD1|TRBJ1-1
TGCAGCGTTAAACAGGGGGCCACTGAAGCTTTCTTT
CSVKQGATEAFF
>TRBV18|17|-|TRBD2|TRBJ2-5
TGTGCCAGCTCACCAAAGACTAGCGGGAGGGCCCTAGAGACCCAGTACTTC
CASSPKTSGRALETQYF
>TRBV4-1|17|-|TRBD1|TRBJ2-7
TGCGCCAGCAGCCAGAACTCGAGGGGGCCCCTCTCCTACGAGCAGTACTTC
CASSQNSRGPLSYEQYF
>TRBV10-3|19|-|TRBD2|TRBJ2-7
TGTGCCATCAGTGTTTCGACGGCAGGGGGGACTAGCGGGATCTACGAGCAGTACTTC
CAISVSTAGGTSGIYEQYF
>TRBV11-2|16|-|TRBD1|TRBJ2-7
TGTGCCAGCAGCTTTTTATTTGTGGGACAGGGCTACGAGCAGTACTTC
CASSFLFVGQGYEQYF
>TRBV19|15|-|TRBD1|TRBJ2-7
TGTGCCAGTAGTGCCACCGGGACAGGGTCCTACGCGCAGTACTTC
CASSATGTGSYAQYF
>TRBV5-1|14|-|-|TRBJ2-7
TGCGCCAGCAGCTTCACAGAGAAGACCTACGAGCAGTACTTC
CASSFTEKTYEQYF
>TRBV5-1|15|-|TRBD2|TRBJ2-3
TGCGCCAGCAGCGTGCGGGAGGTGGGCACAGATACGCAGTATTTT
CASSVREVGTDTQYF